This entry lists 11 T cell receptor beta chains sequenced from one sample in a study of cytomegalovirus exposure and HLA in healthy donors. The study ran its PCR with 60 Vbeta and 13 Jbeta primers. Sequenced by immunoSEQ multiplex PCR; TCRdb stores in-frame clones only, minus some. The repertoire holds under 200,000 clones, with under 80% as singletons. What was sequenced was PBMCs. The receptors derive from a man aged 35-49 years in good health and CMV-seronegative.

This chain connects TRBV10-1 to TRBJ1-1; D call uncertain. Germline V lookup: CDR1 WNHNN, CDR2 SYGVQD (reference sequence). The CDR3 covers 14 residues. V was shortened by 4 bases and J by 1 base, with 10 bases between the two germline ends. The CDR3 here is CASSGNGKNTEAFF. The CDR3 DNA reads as TGCGCCAGCAGTGGGAACGGGAAGAACACTGAAGCTTTCTTT.

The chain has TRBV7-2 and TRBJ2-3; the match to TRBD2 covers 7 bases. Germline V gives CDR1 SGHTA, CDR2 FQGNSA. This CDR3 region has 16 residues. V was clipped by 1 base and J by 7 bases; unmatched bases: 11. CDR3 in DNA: TGTGCCAGCAGCTTAGGTGGACTAGGGGTCGGTTATACGCAGTATTTT. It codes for CASSLGGLGVGYTQYF.

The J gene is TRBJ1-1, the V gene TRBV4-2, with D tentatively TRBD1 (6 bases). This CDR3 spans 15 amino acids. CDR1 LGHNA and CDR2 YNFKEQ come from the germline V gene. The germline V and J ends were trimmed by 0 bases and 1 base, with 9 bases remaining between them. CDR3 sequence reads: CASSQDPRGNTEAFF. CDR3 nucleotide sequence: TGTGCCAGCAGCCAAGATCCCAGGGGGAACACTGAAGCTTTCTTT.

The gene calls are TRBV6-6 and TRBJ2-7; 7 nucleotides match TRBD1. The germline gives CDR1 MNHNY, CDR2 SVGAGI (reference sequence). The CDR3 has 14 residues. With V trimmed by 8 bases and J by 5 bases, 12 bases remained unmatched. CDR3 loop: CASVRSDRAHEQYF. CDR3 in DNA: TGTGCCAGCGTACGATCCGACAGGGCCCACGAGCAGTACTTC.

This CDR3 reads CASSLEPVFPGEKLFF. The CDR3 nucleotides read TGCGCCAGCAGCTTGGAACCCGTGTTCCCAGGTGAAAAACTGTTTTTT. The chain has TRBV5-1 and TRBJ1-4; D is ambiguous. The ends were cut back, 0 bases at V and 7 bases at J, with 16 bases in the middle. The CDR3 has 16 amino acids. Germline V gene data show CDR1 as SGHRS and CDR2 as YFSETQ.

The CDR3, as DNA: TGCAGCGTTGAAGATCTGGGCTACACCTTC. Amino acid sequence: CSVEDLGYTF. The chain employs TRBV29-1 and TRBJ1-2; D is uncertain. The CDR3 consists of 10 residues. Germline lookup yields CDR1 SQVTM and CDR2 ANQGSEA. The germline V and J ends were trimmed by 0 bases and 8 bases, with 4 bases remaining between them.

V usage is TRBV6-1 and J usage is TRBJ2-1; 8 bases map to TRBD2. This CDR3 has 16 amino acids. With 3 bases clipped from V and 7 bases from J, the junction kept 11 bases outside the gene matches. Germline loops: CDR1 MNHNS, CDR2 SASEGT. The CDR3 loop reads CASSDLVAGYINEQFF. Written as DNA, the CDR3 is TGTGCCAGCAGTGATTTGGTAGCGGGGTATATTAATGAGCAGTTCTTC.

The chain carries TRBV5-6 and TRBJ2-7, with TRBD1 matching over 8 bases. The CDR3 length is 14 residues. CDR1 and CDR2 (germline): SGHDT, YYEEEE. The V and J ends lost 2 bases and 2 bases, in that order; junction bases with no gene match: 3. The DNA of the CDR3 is TGTGCCAGCAGCTTAAGGGACAGGCCCTACGAGCAGTACTTC. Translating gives CASSLRDRPYEQYF.

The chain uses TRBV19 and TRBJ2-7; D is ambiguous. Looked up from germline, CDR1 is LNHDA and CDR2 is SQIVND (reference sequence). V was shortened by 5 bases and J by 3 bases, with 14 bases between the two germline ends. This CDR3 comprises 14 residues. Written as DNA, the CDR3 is TGTGCCAGTAGTCTAAACGGAGAAAACTACGAGCAGTACTTC. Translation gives CASSLNGENYEQYF.

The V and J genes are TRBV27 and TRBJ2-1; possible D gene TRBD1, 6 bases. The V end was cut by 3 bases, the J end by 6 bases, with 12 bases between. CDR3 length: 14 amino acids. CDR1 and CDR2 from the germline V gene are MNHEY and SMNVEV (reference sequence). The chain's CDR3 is CASSFLGGLNEQFF. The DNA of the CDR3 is TGTGCCAGCAGTTTTTTAGGGGGTCTCAATGAGCAGTTCTTC.

As DNA, the CDR3 is TGCGCCAGCAGCGCGGACAGAACGTACCAAGAGACCCAGTACTTC. Protein: CASSADRTYQETQYF. V and J are TRBV5-1 and TRBJ2-5; a possible D gene is TRBD1 (6 bases). V was cut by 4 bases and J by 0 bases, with 13 bases left in between. This CDR3 is 15 amino acids long. Germline V gives CDR1 SGHRS, CDR2 YFSETQ.